This T cell receptor beta chain was retrieved from a study of cytomegalovirus exposure and HLA in healthy donors. Primers included in the PCR were 60 Vbeta and 13 Jbeta primers. The table came from immunoSEQ multiplex PCR; TCRdb's copy has only in-frame clones and leaves some out. Among roughly 160,000 clones, 60% to 80% were seen once, and the ten largest hold around 8%. Study observations and caveats: Later, an analysis found that common viral pathogens appeared to be linked with several of the most significant clusters. A later analysis revealed that TCR association rates differed between HLA loci, peaking at DRB1 and bottoming out at HLA-C.

On this clone: Its cognate antigen is unknown.

This CDR3 is 16 amino acids long. Germline values: CDR1 MGHRA, CDR2 YSYEKL. J gave up 6 bases and V 0 bases, and 5 bases lay outside the gene matches. This chain joins TRBV4-1 and TRBJ1-6; 7 bases are a match to TRBD1. Source material: PBMCs. The source of this sequence is a woman aged 40 to 55 in good health and CMV-seropositive. The CDR3 is CASSQDVGQINSPLHF. The CDR3 DNA follows: TGCGCCAGCAGCCAAGATGTGGGACAGATTAATTCACCCCTCCACTTT.